Listed below are T cell receptor beta chains from one sample, sequenced in a study of CD4+ T cells in melanoma. The data were produced by immunoSEQ multiplex PCR, yet TCRdb's version contains in-frame clones alone and is incomplete. Of roughly 140,000 clones in the sample, 92% were seen once. The receptors originated from a human donor with melanoma. Both conserved end residues are part of each CDR3. A D gene is named only where the DNA matches it firmly. Size tells how often a clone was seen (once, few, many) or the class of an expanded clone, and some rows leave it out.

j_call: TRBJ1-2; clone_size: NA; d_call: NA; v_call: TRBV6-1; cdr3_nt: TGTGCCAGCAGTTTAAGGCTCTATGGCTACACCTTC; cdr3_aa: CASSLRLYGYTF
j_call: TRBJ2-1; clone_size: NA; d_call: TRBD1; v_call: TRBV25-1; cdr3_nt: TGTGCCAGCAGGGAGGACAGGGGTGTGTTCTTC; cdr3_aa: CASREDRGVFF
j_call: TRBJ1-2; clone_size: once; d_call: NA; v_call: TRBV4-2; cdr3_nt: TGTGCCAGCAGCCAAGTAATGGGGGGCAGAAACTATGGCTACACCTTC; cdr3_aa: CASSQVMGGRNYGYTF
j_call: TRBJ2-5; clone_size: NA; d_call: NA; v_call: TRBV6-5; cdr3_nt: TGTGCCAGCAGAACCCCGGGTGCGGGAGAGACCCAGTACTTC; cdr3_aa: CASRTPGAGETQYF
j_call: TRBJ2-2; clone_size: NA; d_call: NA; v_call: TRBV5-1; cdr3_nt: TGCGCCAGCAGCTTTCCGACCACCGGGGAGCTGTTTTTT; cdr3_aa: CASSFPTTGELFF
j_call: TRBJ2-3; clone_size: NA; d_call: NA; v_call: TRBV6-5; cdr3_nt: TGTGCCAGCAGCCTCAGGGATTTGTGGACAGATACGCAGTATTTT; cdr3_aa: CASSLRDLWTDTQYF
j_call: TRBJ2-3; clone_size: NA; d_call: NA; v_call: TRBV5-1; cdr3_nt: TGCGCCAGCAGCTTGGACACTGATACGCAGTATTTT; cdr3_aa: CASSLDTDTQYF
j_call: TRBJ2-1; clone_size: NA; d_call: NA; v_call: TRBV30; cdr3_nt: TGTGCCTGGAGTGTAGACGGGGGGCCGTACAATGAGCAGTTCTTC; cdr3_aa: CAWSVDGGPYNEQFF
j_call: TRBJ1-2; clone_size: NA; d_call: TRBD1; v_call: TRBV5-1; cdr3_nt: TGCGCCAGCAGCATCGGACAGGGGGGTTATGGCTACACCTTC; cdr3_aa: CASSIGQGGYGYTF
j_call: TRBJ2-2; clone_size: NA; d_call: NA; v_call: TRBV6-5; cdr3_nt: TGTGCCAGCAGACAGGGGGGGACCGGGGAGCTGTTTTTT; cdr3_aa: CASRQGGTGELFF
j_call: TRBJ1-1; clone_size: NA; d_call: NA; v_call: TRBV4-2; cdr3_nt: TGTGCCAGCAGCCAAGATCGGGTTTCGGGGGGCCTGAACACTGAAGCTTTCTTT; cdr3_aa: CASSQDRVSGGLNTEAFF
j_call: TRBJ1-2; clone_size: NA; d_call: TRBD1; v_call: TRBV7-9; cdr3_nt: TGTGCCAGCAGCTCGACAGGGGACGCTAACTATGGCTACACCTTC; cdr3_aa: CASSSTGDANYGYTF
j_call: TRBJ2-2; clone_size: NA; d_call: NA; v_call: TRBV19; cdr3_nt: TGTGCCAGTAGTAAGAAAGGCGGGACGAACACCGGGGAGCTGTTTTTT; cdr3_aa: CASSKKGGTNTGELFF
j_call: TRBJ1-2; clone_size: NA; d_call: TRBD1; v_call: TRBV19; cdr3_nt: TGTGCCAGTACCCTAGACAGGGCTAACTATGGCTACACCTTC; cdr3_aa: CASTLDRANYGYTF
j_call: TRBJ1-2; clone_size: NA; d_call: TRBD1; v_call: TRBV5-4; cdr3_nt: TGTGCCAGCAGAGGACAGGGGGCTTCTAACTATGGCTACACCTTC; cdr3_aa: CASRGQGASNYGYTF
j_call: TRBJ1-5; clone_size: once; d_call: NA; v_call: TRBV12-5; cdr3_nt: TGTGCTAGTGGTAATCACGAGAACCGAGGGACCAATCAGCCCCAGCATTTT; cdr3_aa: CASGNHENRGTNQPQHF
j_call: TRBJ2-3; clone_size: NA; d_call: NA; v_call: TRBV5-1; cdr3_nt: TGCGCCAGCAGCCTGAGACTGGATTACACAGATACGCAGTATTTT; cdr3_aa: CASSLRLDYTDTQYF
j_call: TRBJ1-5; clone_size: few; d_call: NA; v_call: TRBV4-2; cdr3_nt: TGTGCCAGCAGCCGCAGCGGAACAGGGAATCAGCCCCAGCATTTT; cdr3_aa: CASSRSGTGNQPQHF
j_call: TRBJ2-7; clone_size: NA; d_call: TRBD1; v_call: TRBV13; cdr3_nt: TGTGCCAGCAGCTTAGGGGACAGGCCCTCCTACGAGCAGTACTTC; cdr3_aa: CASSLGDRPSYEQYF
j_call: TRBJ1-1; clone_size: NA; d_call: NA; v_call: TRBV30; cdr3_nt: TGTGCCTGGGCGGGAATAGGGAGGACTGAAGCTTTCTTT; cdr3_aa: CAWAGIGRTEAFF
j_call: TRBJ2-6; clone_size: NA; d_call: NA; v_call: TRBV6-6; cdr3_nt: TGTGCCAGCAGTTGGGGGACTGGGGCCAACGTCCTGACTTTC; cdr3_aa: CASSWGTGANVLTF
j_call: TRBJ2-5; clone_size: NA; d_call: TRBD2; v_call: TRBV14; cdr3_nt: TGTGCCAGCAGCCAAATAACTAGCGGTTCGGGGACCCAGTACTTC; cdr3_aa: CASSQITSGSGTQYF
j_call: TRBJ2-7; clone_size: NA; d_call: TRBD2; v_call: TRBV6-5; cdr3_nt: TGTGCCAGCAGTTATTGGGTAGCGGGGGCCGGCTACGAGCAGTACTTC; cdr3_aa: CASSYWVAGAGYEQYF
j_call: TRBJ1-1; clone_size: NA; d_call: NA; v_call: TRBV30; cdr3_nt: TGTGCCTGGAGTGTATGGGGGGGAACGCCGTTCGGAGCTTTCTTT; cdr3_aa: CAWSVWGGTPFGAFF
j_call: TRBJ1-2; clone_size: once; d_call: NA; v_call: TRBV5-1; cdr3_nt: TGCGCCAGCAGCGACGGACAGCTCTCTGGCTACACCTTC; cdr3_aa: CASSDGQLSGYTF